This T cell receptor (beta chain) was observed in a study of blood T cell repertoires in COVID-19. Study details: The origin of the acute and convalescent COVID-19 samples was the United States, Italy and Spain. T cells, B-cell-depleted T cells, or PBMCs supplied cDNA or gDNA.

Per the authors' pipeline: Estimation of nucleated cell counts was performed using reference gene primer amplification. Data came from immunoSEQ multiplex PCR; TCRdb stores just in-frame clones and leaves some out. Clone size and V and J calls were adopted from that table, with D and trimming inferred from the DNA. This table has fewer than 300,000 clones, around 87% appearing once. The CDR3 has 14 amino acids. V lost 3 bases and J 5 bases, leaving 13 bases between the germline ends. Germline lookup yields CDR1 KGHSH and CDR2 LQKENI. The receptor was derived from a woman between 50 and 59 years old with acute or convalescent COVID-19. This rearrangement joins TRBV18 to TRBJ2-5; a weak D match, TRBD2 (5 bases). The sequencing sample was made of peripheral blood. The CDR3 nucleotides are TGTGCCAGCTCACCGGTCGGGGATCGGGAGACCCAGTACTTC. Translating gives CASSPVGDRETQYF.